Listed here are 29 T cell receptor beta chains from one sample, sequenced in a study of blood T cells in healthy people across ages (dated by TCRdb to the mid-2010s). Library preparation used 5' RACE. The sample was run on an Illumina HiSeq 2500. A second PCR of about 7 to 12 cycles was run with a J-beta primer mix and a sample-barcoded 5' primer. TCRdb's own reprocessing of the public reads used fastp at Q25 and MiXCR and kept productive beta chains. Each CDR3 protein gets just one entry, which takes the most common genes and DNA from the rows behind it. The sample profile shows 1.2 million to 1.5 million distinct CDR3 sequences; 35% to 45% of them were found once. Approximately 7.9% of the sample rests with the top ten. Sequencing used blood. The receptors come from a woman between 18 and 29 years old in good health.

The V call is TRBV6-1, the J call TRBJ1-1; D gene unclear. In germline, CDR1 is MNHNS, CDR2 SASEGT. The CDR3 totals 13 residues. V lost 8 bases to trimming and J lost 0 bases, with 10 bases between them. For the CDR3, the DNA is TGTGCCAGCGCTCCAAGGATGAACACTGAAGCTTTCTTT. Amino acids: CASAPRMNTEAFF.

The rearrangement uses TRBV9 and TRBJ2-2, with 7 bases identical to TRBD2. The V and J ends lost 4 bases and 11 bases, in that order; junction bases with no gene match: 11. Germline CDR1 and CDR2: SGDLS and YYNGEE. CDR3 length equals 14 residues. CDR3 sequence: CASSSGLEGGELFF. CDR3 sequence (DNA): TGTGCCAGCAGCTCCGGACTAGAAGGTGGTGAGCTGTTTTTT. Filled out from reference TRBV9 and TRBJ2-2, the complete variable domain reads DSGVTQTPKHLITATGQRVTLRCSPRSGDLSVYWYQQSLDQGLQFLIQYYNGEERAKGNILERFSAQQFPDLHSELNLSSLELGDSALYFCASSSGLEGGELFFGEGSRLTVL.

This sequence joins TRBV12-3 or TRBV12-4 and TRBJ2-1; D not resolved. Trimming left V 3 bases short and J 3 bases short, with 9 bases between. This CDR3 has 14 amino acids. CDR3 region: CASSLRTIYNEQFF. DNA for the CDR3: TGTGCCAGCAGTTTGAGGACCATCTACAATGAGCAGTTCTTC.

Only a few counts were recorded for this clonotype. The V gene is TRBV7-9, the J gene TRBJ2-4; 8 positions agree with TRBD2. The end of the DNA aligns better with TRBJ2-7, so the J call may be wrong. Germline CDR1 is SEHNR and CDR2 is FQNEAQ (reference sequence). This CDR3 has 15 amino acids. The CDR3 region has the DNA TGTGCCAGCAGCTCGACCGGGACTAGGGCCTACGAGCAGTACTTC. Its translation: CASSSTGTRAYEQYF.

V and J are TRBV2 and TRBJ2-3; 11 bases line up with TRBD2. The germline gives CDR1 SNHLY, CDR2 FYNNEI. V shed 3 bases, J shed 2 bases, and the junction held 4 bases outside the gene matches. The CDR3 contains 16 residues. This chain's CDR3 is CASSEGTSGHTDTQYF. The CDR3 DNA follows: TGTGCCAGCAGTGAGGGGACTAGCGGCCACACAGATACGCAGTATTTT.

V and J are TRBV29-1 and TRBJ2-5, with D perhaps being TRBD1 or TRBD2 (5 bases each). This CDR3 has 11 residues. The V gene lost 7 bases and the J gene lost 3 bases, with 9 bases spanning the gap. CDR1 is SQVTM, CDR2 ANQGSEA, per germline. CDR3 bases: TGCAGCGCGGGGCCCGAAGAGACCCAGTACTTC. As protein: CSAGPEETQYF.

This clonotype showed up just once. The V and J genes are TRBV5-1 and TRBJ2-2; D is uncertain. CDR1 SGHRS and CDR2 YFSETQ come from the germline V gene. V gave up 7 bases and J gave up 8 bases, with 18 bases separating them. The CDR3 has 14 residues. The chain's CDR3 is CASLSAPDLGELFF. Written as DNA, the CDR3 is TGCGCCAGCCTCTCGGCTCCTGACCTGGGGGAGCTGTTTTTT.

This chain links TRBV6-1 with TRBJ2-4; possible D gene TRBD1, 6 bases. Gene TRBJ2-7 matches the end of the DNA better, so the J call may be wrong. Germline V gene sequence: CDR1 MNHNS, CDR2 SASEGT. This CDR3 has 15 amino acids. Written as DNA, the CDR3 is TGTGCCAGCAGTGAAGCAGGGACACTAACCTACGAGCAGTACTTC. The encoded protein is CASSEAGTLTYEQYF.

V usage is TRBV7-2 and J usage is TRBJ2-1; the match to TRBD2 covers 8 bases. This CDR3 spans 16 amino acids. CDR1 is SGHTA, CDR2 FQGNSA, per germline. The junction had 12 bases not matched to a gene; V was cut back by 5 bases and J by 6 bases. The CDR3 sequence is CASSPRVAGIPNEQFF. CDR3 sequence (DNA): TGTGCCAGCAGCCCCCGGGTAGCGGGGATACCCAATGAGCAGTTCTTC.

V usage is TRBV7-9 and J usage is TRBJ1-2; D may be TRBD1 (5 bases). V dropped 1 base and J dropped 2 bases, with 17 bases sitting between them. This CDR3 spans 17 amino acids. The germline V gene encodes CDR1 SEHNR and CDR2 FQNEAQ (reference sequence). CDR3 DNA: TGTGCCAGCAGCTTAGTGCAGGGAGAGGCTCGAAACTATGGCTACACCTTC. It codes for CASSLVQGEARNYGYTF. The full variable domain, in which reference TRBV7-9 and TRBJ1-2 provide the parts outside the CDR3, is DTGVSQNPRHKITKRGQNVTFRCDPISEHNRLYWYRQTLGQGPEFLTYFQNEAQLEKSRLLSDRFSAERPKGSFSTLEIQRTEQGDSAMYLCASSLVQGEARNYGYTFGSGTRLTVV.

This chain's CDR3 is CASSLGRTSGTPGETQYF. The CDR3 bases are TGTGCCAGCAGCTTAGGGAGGACTAGCGGAACCCCCGGGGAGACCCAGTACTTC. The chain recombines TRBV11-2 with TRBJ2-5; TRBD2 matches at 10 bases. Germline CDR1 and CDR2: SGHAT and FQNNGV. V dropped 1 base and J dropped 5; count of bases not matched to a gene: 13. This CDR3 is 18 amino acids long.

Note on this clonotype: A junction boundary mismatches the germline segment, possibly from a read error. The chain couples TRBV5-1 to TRBJ2-7; D unclear. Germline V gene lookup returns CDR1 SGHRS and CDR2 YFSETQ. The CDR3 spans 12 residues. This CDR3 reads CAGSLGIYEQYF. The CDR3 DNA is TGCGCCGGCAGCCTCGGAATCTACGAGCAGTACTTC.

This clonotype was counted many times. CDR3 nucleotides: TGCGCCAGCAGCTTGGGACATACCACAGATACGCAGTATTTT. It encodes CASSLGHTTDTQYF. This chain connects TRBV5-1 to TRBJ2-3; D is unresolved. Germline CDR1 and CDR2: SGHRS and YFSETQ. CDR3 length: 14 amino acids. V was pared by 0 bases and J by 2 bases, with 7 bases between.

The gene calls are TRBV10-3 and TRBJ2-1, with TRBD2 identical over 7 bases. The CDR3 extends over 14 amino acids. With V trimmed by 6 bases and J by 6 bases, 8 bases remained unmatched. Germline loops: CDR1 ENHRY, CDR2 SYGVKD. The DNA for the CDR3 is TGTGCCATCAGCTCCCGGGACTATTCCAATGAGCAGTTCTTC. It yields the protein CAISSRDYSNEQFF.

This clonotype turned up a few times. CDR3: CASSYLGQEYGYTF. The CDR3 DNA reads TGTGCCAGCAGCTACTTGGGGCAAGAGTATGGCTACACCTTC. V and J are TRBV3-1 and TRBJ1-2; D is possibly TRBD1 (5 bases). Germline CDR1 and CDR2: LGHDT and YNNKEL (reference sequence). This CDR3 has 14 residues. Deletions cut 5 bases from V and 5 bases from J, with 15 bases between.

The table lists this clonotype with a few counts. This rearrangement joins TRBV2 to TRBJ2-7; D not certain. Trimming left V 1 base short and J 5 bases short, with 12 bases between. This CDR3 contains 14 residues. Germline V gene sequence: CDR1 SNHLY, CDR2 FYNNEI. In DNA, the CDR3 is TGTGCCAGCAGTGAAGTGGGCGGTGGCCACGAGCAGTACTTC. Translation gives CASSEVGGGHEQYF.

This clonotype came up a few times. This could be a read error, since a much larger clone is one nucleotide away. DNA for the CDR3: TGTGCCAGCAGGGGTAGCGCCTACGAGCAGTACTTC. This sequence encodes CASRGSAYEQYF. The chain carries TRBV12-3 or TRBV12-4 and TRBJ2-7, with D possibly TRBD2 on 5 matching bases. V gave up 6 bases and J gave up 2 bases, with 8 bases separating them. CDR3 length: 12 amino acids.

The V and J genes are TRBV11-1 and TRBJ1-1; D not certain. Trimming left V 4 bases short and J 9 bases short, with 6 bases between. The CDR3 is 10 residues long. Germline V gene data show CDR1 as SGHAT and CDR2 as FQDESV (reference sequence). The CDR3 spells CASSYNKAFF. The CDR3 nucleotides read TGTGCCAGCAGCTACAACAAAGCTTTCTTT. Full variable domain (rest looked up from reference TRBV11-1 and TRBJ1-1): EAEVAQSPRYKITEKSQAVAFWCDPISGHATLYWYRQILGQGPELLVQFQDESVVDDSQLPKDRFSAERLKGVDSTLKIQPAELGDSAMYLCASSYNKAFFGQGTRLTVV.

The chain employs TRBV7-8 and TRBJ2-5; TRBD2 matches at 7 bases. Germline V lookup: CDR1 SGHVS, CDR2 FQNEAQ. After removal of 5 bases from V and 1 base from J, the junction contained 25 bases not matched to a gene. The CDR3 contains 21 residues. CDR3 nucleotides: TGTGCCAGCAGCCTATTGAAGACTAGCTTTGGCAATAAGCGTTTCCAAGAGACCCAGTACTTC. Translation: CASSLLKTSFGNKRFQETQYF.

The CDR3 reads CASSRVDTWADTQYF. CDR3 DNA sequence: TGTGCCAGCTCACGAGTAGATACGTGGGCAGATACGCAGTATTTT. The chain recombines TRBV27 with TRBJ2-3; D ambiguous. The germline gives CDR1 MNHEY, CDR2 SMNVEV (reference sequence). CDR3 size: 15 residues. Trimming left V 8 bases short and J 4 bases short, with 19 bases between.

The chain employs TRBV20-1 and TRBJ2-7, with D maybe TRBD2 (5 bases). The CDR3 consists of 15 residues. Germline V gene data show CDR1 as DFQATT and CDR2 as SNEGSKA (reference sequence). V shed 6 bases and J shed 3 bases, with 21 bases lying between them. CDR3 DNA: TGCAGTGCACCAAGTTTTAGCGCGAATAACTACGAGCAGTACTTC. This gives the protein CSAPSFSANNYEQYF.

The chain employs TRBV30 and TRBJ1-1; D uncertain. V was trimmed by 1 base and J by 5 bases, leaving 5 bases between them. Germline values: CDR1 GTSNPN, CDR2 SVGIG (reference sequence). The length of the CDR3 is 11 residues. This CDR3 is CAWSETTEAFF. CDR3 bases: TGTGCCTGGAGTGAGACGACTGAAGCTTTCTTT. Together with reference TRBV30 and TRBJ1-1, the CDR3 gives the full variable domain: SQTIHQWPATLVQPVGSPLSLECTVEGTSNPNLYWYRQAAGRGLQLLFYSVGIGQISSEVPQNLSASRPQDRQFILSSKKLLLSDSGFYLCAWSETTEAFFGQGTRLTVV.

In this sample, this clonotype turned up once. The rearrangement uses TRBV20-1 and TRBJ1-1, with TRBD1 matching over 8 bases. V shed 4 bases and J 2 bases; nucleotides not matched to a gene: 9. Germline loops: CDR1 DFQATT, CDR2 SNEGSKA (reference sequence). This CDR3 comprises 15 residues. The CDR3 sequence is CSATQGARINTEAFF. In nucleotides, the CDR3 is TGCAGTGCTACCCAGGGGGCGAGGATCAACACTGAAGCTTTCTTT.

CDR3 residues: CASSEGETYGYTF. The CDR3 bases are TGTGCCAGCAGTGAAGGTGAGACCTATGGCTACACCTTC. The V gene is TRBV2, the J gene TRBJ1-2; D is ambiguous. The germline gives CDR1 SNHLY, CDR2 FYNNEI. Trimming cost V 1 base and J 4 bases, with 7 bases left between them. The CDR3 is 13 amino acids.

This chain joins TRBV12-3 or TRBV12-4 and TRBJ2-5, with D perhaps matching TRBD1 (6 bases). CDR3 length equals 15 residues. V was cut by 6 bases and J by 4 bases, with 18 bases left in between. Written as DNA, the CDR3 is TGTGCCAGCAGCCAAACACAGGGAATAGGAGAGACCCAGTACTTC. It codes for CASSQTQGIGETQYF.

The chain couples TRBV7-3 to TRBJ2-1; D remains ambiguous. The germline CDR1 and CDR2 sequences are SGHTA and FQGTGA. The V end was cut by 1 base, the J end by 4 bases, with 8 bases between. The CDR3 covers 14 residues. CDR3 sequence: CASSLIDKYNEQFF. CDR3 DNA sequence: TGTGCCAGCAGCTTAATTGACAAGTACAATGAGCAGTTCTTC.

Only a few counts were recorded for this clonotype. The J gene is TRBJ2-7, the V gene TRBV7-2; D is ambiguous. The J call is in doubt because the DNA end fits TRBJ2-4 better. CDR1 is SGHTA and CDR2 is FQGNSA in the germline V gene. This CDR3 has 12 residues. CDR3 sequence: CASSETINIQYF. The CDR3 nucleotides are TGTGCCAGCAGCGAAACCATTAACATTCAGTACTTC.

CDR3: CASSLKALAWGTDTQYF. The CDR3 DNA follows: TGTGCCAGCAGCTTAAAGGCATTAGCGTGGGGCACAGATACGCAGTATTTT. The rearrangement uses TRBV7-3 and TRBJ2-3; tentatively, D is TRBD2 (5 bases). The CDR3 totals 17 residues. V was trimmed by 1 base and J by 1 base, leaving 15 bases between them. CDR1 is SGHTA and CDR2 is FQGTGA in the germline V gene.

V and J are TRBV2 and TRBJ2-1; TRBD1 aligns across 7 bases. This CDR3 contains 14 residues. After removal of 8 bases from V and 6 bases from J, the junction contained 10 bases not matched to a gene. The germline V gene encodes CDR1 SNHLY and CDR2 FYNNEI. The CDR3 region is CASSRQGSGNEQFF. The CDR3 DNA reads as TGTGCCAGCTCTCGACAGGGTTCGGGCAATGAGCAGTTCTTC.